This TCR beta chain was identified during a study of cytomegalovirus exposure and HLA in healthy donors. The study's findings and limits: Indistinguishable V segments such as TRBV6-2 and TRBV6-3 were excluded. A list of 164 TCR beta chains associated with cytomegalovirus was given.

In this sample, this clone turned up once. Antigen unknown. CDR3 length: 11 amino acids. Per the germline V gene, CDR1 is SGHAT and CDR2 is FQNNGV. PCR was performed using 60 Vbeta and 13 Jbeta primers. Sequencing was performed with immunoSEQ multiplex PCR; in TCRdb, only in-frame clones are kept and a portion is missing. Of roughly 200,000 clones listed, 76% are singletons. This rearrangement joins TRBV11-2 to TRBJ2-5; no clear D. The end of the DNA aligns better with TRBJ2-7, so the J call may be wrong. Material for sequencing was PBMCs. This TCR was sampled from a man aged 18-30 years in good health and CMV-seronegative. In DNA, the CDR3 is TGTGCCAGCAGCCAGGACTACGAGCAGTACTTC. Protein sequence: CASSQDYEQYF.